This is a list of T cell receptor beta chains from one sample in a study of PD-L1 blockade in urothelial cancer. Assay used: immunoSEQ multiplex PCR; TCRdb lists only in-frame clones, some missing. The sample lists some 100,000 clones; about 89% were seen once. Sequencing was performed on PBMCs, taken around atezolizumab (anti-PD-L1) treatment. All receptors derive from a woman of 80 years or more with urothelial cancer. CDR3s include the opening cysteine and the closing phenylalanine or tryptophan. Fields, in order: J gene, clone size, D gene, V gene, CDR3 protein, CDR3 DNA. The D gene is left open where the match is weak. Clone size is not always given. Where it is, it says once, few, many or a class for expanded clones.

>TRBJ2-3|.|.|TRBV25-1
CASSGVGVLTDTQYF
TGTGCCAGCAGTGGGGTCGGGGTTCTCACAGATACGCAGTATTTT
>TRBJ2-1|.|.|TRBV21-1
CASSKNERDAFYNEQFF
TGTGCCAGCAGCAAAAACGAGCGGGATGCTTTCTACAATGAGCAGTTCTTC
>TRBJ1-5|.|TRBD1|TRBV2
CASSFGQGYNQPQHF
TGTGCCAGCAGTTTCGGACAGGGTTACAATCAGCCCCAGCATTTT
>TRBJ1-2|once|.|TRBV27
CASSNMTATFNYGYTF
TGTGCCAGCAGTAACATGACAGCCACCTTTAACTATGGCTACACCTTC
>TRBJ1-4|once|TRBD1|TRBV9
CASSETGDEKLFF
TGTGCCAGCAGCGAGACAGGGGACGAAAAACTGTTTTTT
>TRBJ2-7|.|TRBD1|TRBV5-1
CASSWGQGNTYEQYF
TGCGCCAGCAGCTGGGGACAGGGGAACACCTACGAGCAGTACTTC
>TRBJ1-2|.|TRBD1|TRBV9
CASSVGTGGTANYGYTF
TGTGCCAGCAGCGTAGGAACAGGGGGTACTGCTAACTATGGCTACACCTTC
>TRBJ2-7|.|.|TRBV19
CASSTKSLYEQYF
TGTGCCAGTAGTACAAAAAGCCTTTACGAGCAGTACTTC
>TRBJ1-5|.|.|TRBV18
CASSLGQDQPQHF
TGTGCCAGCTCACTGGGACAAGATCAGCCCCAGCATTTT
>TRBJ2-2|.|.|TRBV19
CASSRVAGPNTGELFF
TGTGCCAGTAGTAGGGTGGCAGGGCCGAACACCGGGGAGCTGTTTTTT
>TRBJ1-1|.|.|TRBV11-2
CASSSGVARINTEAFF
TGTGCCAGCAGCTCAGGGGTGGCCAGAATTAACACTGAAGCTTTCTTT
>TRBJ1-2|.|.|TRBV25-1
CASSGGLGGYTF
TGTGCCAGCAGTGGGGGACTGGGTGGCTACACCTTC
>TRBJ1-2|.|TRBD1|TRBV5-1
CASSLQGQGANGYTF
TGCGCCAGCAGCTTACAGGGACAGGGGGCGAATGGCTACACCTTC
>TRBJ2-3|.|TRBD2|TRBV5-1
CASSSGLAGGRVSTDTQYF
TGCGCCAGCAGTTCCGGACTAGCGGGAGGGAGGGTCAGCACAGATACGCAGTATTTT
>TRBJ2-1|.|TRBD2|TRBV7-6
CASSSTLAGGLNEQFF
TGTGCCAGCAGCTCCACCCTAGCGGGAGGCCTCAATGAGCAGTTCTTC
>TRBJ1-5|.|.|TRBV18
CASSRPRSGNQPQHF
TGTGCCAGCTCCCGCCCACGATCGGGCAATCAGCCCCAGCATTTT
>TRBJ1-3|.|.|TRBV6-5
CASSYRGAQNTIYF
TGTGCCAGCAGTTACCGGGGAGCTCAAAACACCATATATTTT
>TRBJ2-2|.|TRBD1|TRBV30
CAWSWIQQGAWTGELFF
TGTGCCTGGAGCTGGATACAACAGGGGGCATGGACCGGGGAGCTGTTTTTT
>TRBJ2-7|.|TRBD1|TRBV6-5
CASRTGQGSYEQYF
TGTGCCAGCAGGACCGGACAGGGCTCCTACGAGCAGTACTTC
>TRBJ2-7|.|TRBD2|TRBV18
CASSRGLAGELYEQYF
TGTGCCAGCTCACGCGGACTAGCGGGAGAGCTCTACGAGCAGTACTTC
>TRBJ2-5|.|TRBD2|TRBV5-1
CASSSPTSGRAEETQYF
TGCGCCAGCAGCTCCCCCACTAGCGGGAGGGCCGAAGAGACCCAGTACTTC
>TRBJ1-6|.|TRBD1|TRBV30
CAWRTGPNSPLHF
TGTGCCTGGCGGACAGGGCCGAATTCACCCCTCCACTTT
>TRBJ2-7|.|TRBD1|TRBV18
CASSDRGQGYEQYF
TGTGCCAGCTCAGACCGGGGACAGGGCTACGAGCAGTACTTC
>TRBJ2-3|.|.|TRBV19
CASTDRLDTQYF
TGTGCCAGTACCGACAGGCTGGATACGCAGTATTTT
>TRBJ2-1|.|TRBD2|TRBV28
CASSSLAGGLNEQFF
TGTGCCAGCAGTTCTCTAGCGGGAGGATTGAATGAGCAGTTCTTC
>TRBJ1-4|.|.|TRBV5-1
CASSLVGGTNEKLFF
TGCGCCAGCAGCTTGGTGGGGGGTACTAATGAAAAACTGTTTTTT
>TRBJ1-5|.|TRBD1|TRBV7-9
CASSSPGQGRFQPQHF
TGTGCCAGCAGCTCCCCGGGACAGGGGCGGTTTCAGCCCCAGCATTTT
>TRBJ1-2|.|.|TRBV6-6
CASSPGTNYGYTF
TGTGCCAGCAGCCCCGGGACTAACTATGGCTACACCTTC
>TRBJ2-5|.|.|TRBV1
CTSSQDLMWDRDETQYF
TGCACCAGCAGCCAAGATCTTATGTGGGACAGAGACGAGACCCAGTACTTC
>TRBJ1-4|few|TRBD1|TRBV19
CASNSQGVNEKLFF
TGTGCCAGTAACTCACAGGGGGTGAATGAAAAACTGTTTTTT
>TRBJ2-1|once|.|TRBV5-1
CASSLGVLANSYNEQFF
TGCGCCAGCAGCTTGGGGGTCCTAGCGAACTCCTACAATGAGCAGTTCTTC
>TRBJ2-1|.|TRBD2|TRBV5-1
CASSPRTSGIYNEQFF
TGCGCCAGCAGCCCCCGGACTAGCGGGATCTACAATGAGCAGTTCTTC
>TRBJ1-4|.|.|TRBV5-1
CASSLQADNEKLFF
TGCGCCAGCAGCTTACAGGCTGACAATGAAAAACTGTTTTTT
>TRBJ1-2|.|.|TRBV19
CASSIGSANYGYTF
TGTGCCAGTAGTATAGGGTCAGCTAACTATGGCTACACCTTC
>TRBJ2-1|once|TRBD2|TRBV29-1
CSVDSLAGHNEQFF
TGCAGCGTTGACTCACTAGCGGGCCACAATGAGCAGTTCTTC
>TRBJ1-2|.|.|TRBV27
CASSRTGSYGYTF
TGTGCCAGCAGTCGAACAGGGAGCTATGGCTACACCTTC
>TRBJ2-2|.|.|TRBV4-1
CASSQAGKGNTGELFF
TGCGCCAGCAGCCAAGCGGGGAAGGGTAACACCGGGGAGCTGTTTTTT
>TRBJ1-1|.|.|TRBV5-1
CASSLEQGSNTEAFF
TGCGCCAGCAGCTTGGAACAGGGAAGTAACACTGAAGCTTTCTTT
>TRBJ1-2|.|TRBD1|TRBV5-4
CASRTGGAYGYTF
TGTGCCAGCAGAACAGGGGGCGCCTATGGCTACACCTTC
>TRBJ2-3|.|TRBD1|TRBV5-1
CASSPGRGPSGDTQYF
TGCGCCAGCAGCCCCGGAAGGGGGCCTTCAGGAGATACGCAGTATTTT
>TRBJ1-1|.|.|TRBV9
CASSGNRENTEAFF
TGTGCCAGCAGCGGGAACAGGGAGAACACTGAAGCTTTCTTT
>TRBJ2-6|.|.|TRBV18
CASSLDSRSGANVLTF
TGTGCCAGCTCACTCGACAGCCGGTCTGGGGCCAACGTCCTGACTTTC
>TRBJ2-7|.|.|TRBV9
CASSSFMDSTYEQYF
TGTGCCAGCAGCTCGTTCATGGACAGTACCTACGAGCAGTACTTC
>TRBJ2-5|.|.|TRBV5-1
CASSWPQEETQYF
TGCGCCAGCAGCTGGCCCCAGGAAGAGACCCAGTACTTC
>TRBJ1-2|.|.|TRBV2
CASSDYRAGALGYTF
TGTGCCAGCAGTGATTATCGGGCAGGGGCGCTTGGCTACACCTTC